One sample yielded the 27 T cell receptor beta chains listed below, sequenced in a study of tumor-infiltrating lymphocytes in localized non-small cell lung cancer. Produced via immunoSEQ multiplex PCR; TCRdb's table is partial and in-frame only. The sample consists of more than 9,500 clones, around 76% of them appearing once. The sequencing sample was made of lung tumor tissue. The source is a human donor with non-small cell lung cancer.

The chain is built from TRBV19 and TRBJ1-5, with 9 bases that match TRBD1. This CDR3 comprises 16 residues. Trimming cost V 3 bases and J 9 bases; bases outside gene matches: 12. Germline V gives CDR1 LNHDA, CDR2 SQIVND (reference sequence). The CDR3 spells CASSIMDRGDQTPQHF. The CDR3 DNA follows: TGTGCCAGTAGTATCATGGACAGGGGAGACCAGACGCCCCAGCATTTT.

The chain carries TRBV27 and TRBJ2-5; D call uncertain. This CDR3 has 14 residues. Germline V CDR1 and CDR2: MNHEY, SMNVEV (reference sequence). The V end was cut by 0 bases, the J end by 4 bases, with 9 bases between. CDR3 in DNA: TGTGCCAGCAGTTTATCGAGTTTTTTAGAGACCCAGTACTTC. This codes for CASSLSSFLETQYF.

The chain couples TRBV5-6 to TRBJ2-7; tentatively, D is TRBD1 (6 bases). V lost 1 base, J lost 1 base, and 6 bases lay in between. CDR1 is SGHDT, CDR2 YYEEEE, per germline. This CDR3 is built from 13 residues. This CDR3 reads CASSLQGSYEQYF. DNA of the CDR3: TGTGCCAGCAGCTTGCAGGGGTCCTACGAGCAGTACTTC. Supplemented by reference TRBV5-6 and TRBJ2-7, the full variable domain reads DAGVTQSPTHLIKTRGQQVTLRCSPKSGHDTVSWYQQALGQGPQFIFQYYEEEERQRGNFPDRFSGHQFPNYSSELNVNALLLGDSALYLCASSLQGSYEQYFGPGTRLTVT.

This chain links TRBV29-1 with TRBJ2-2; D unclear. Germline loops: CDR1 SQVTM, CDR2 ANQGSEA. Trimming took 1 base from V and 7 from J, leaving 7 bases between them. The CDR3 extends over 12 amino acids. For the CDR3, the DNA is TGCAGCGTTGAAGGGTTCCTCGGGGAGCTGTTTTTT. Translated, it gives CSVEGFLGELFF.

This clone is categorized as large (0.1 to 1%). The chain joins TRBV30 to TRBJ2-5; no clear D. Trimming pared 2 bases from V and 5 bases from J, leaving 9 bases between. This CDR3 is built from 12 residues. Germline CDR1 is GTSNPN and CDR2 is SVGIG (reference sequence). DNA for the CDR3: TGTGCCTGGAGTCTCCGGCGGGAGACCCAGTACTTC. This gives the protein CAWSLRRETQYF.

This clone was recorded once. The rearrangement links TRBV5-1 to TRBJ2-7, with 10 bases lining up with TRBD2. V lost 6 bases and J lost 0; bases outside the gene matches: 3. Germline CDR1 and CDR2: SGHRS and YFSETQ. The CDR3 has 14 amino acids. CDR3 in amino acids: CASTTSGTSYEQYF. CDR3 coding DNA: TGCGCCAGCACCACTAGCGGGACCTCCTACGAGCAGTACTTC.

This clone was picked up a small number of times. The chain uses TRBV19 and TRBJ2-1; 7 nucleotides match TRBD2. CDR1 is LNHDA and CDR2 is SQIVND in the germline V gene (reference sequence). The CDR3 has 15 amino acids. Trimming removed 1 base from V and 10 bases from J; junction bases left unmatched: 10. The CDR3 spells CASSIVAGGPGEQFF. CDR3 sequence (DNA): TGTGCCAGTAGTATAGTAGCGGGTGGTCCCGGAGAGCAGTTCTTC.

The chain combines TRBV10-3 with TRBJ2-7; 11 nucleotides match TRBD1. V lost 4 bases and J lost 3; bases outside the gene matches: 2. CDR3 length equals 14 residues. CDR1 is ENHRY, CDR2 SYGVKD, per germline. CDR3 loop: CAISGDRGSYEQYF. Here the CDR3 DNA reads TGTGCCATCAGTGGGGACAGGGGGAGCTACGAGCAGTACTTC.

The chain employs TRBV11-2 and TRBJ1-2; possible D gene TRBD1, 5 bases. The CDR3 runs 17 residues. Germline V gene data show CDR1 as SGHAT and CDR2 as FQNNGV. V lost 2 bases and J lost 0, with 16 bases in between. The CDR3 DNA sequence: TGTGCCAGCAGCTTAAGGGACGGCTTTAATGCTAACTATGGCTACACCTTC. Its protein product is CASSLRDGFNANYGYTF.

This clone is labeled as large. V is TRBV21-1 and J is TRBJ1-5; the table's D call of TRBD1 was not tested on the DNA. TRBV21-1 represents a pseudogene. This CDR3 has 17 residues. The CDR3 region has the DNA TGTGCCAGCAGCAAATTGGGACAGACTTATAGCAATCAGCCCCAGCATTTT. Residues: CASSKLGQTYSNQPQHF.

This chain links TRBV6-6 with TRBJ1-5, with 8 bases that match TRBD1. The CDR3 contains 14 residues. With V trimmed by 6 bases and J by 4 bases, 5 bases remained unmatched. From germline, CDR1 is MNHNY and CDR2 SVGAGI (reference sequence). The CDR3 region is CASRTGVLNQPQHF. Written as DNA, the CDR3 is TGTGCCAGCAGGACAGGGGTCTTAAATCAGCCCCAGCATTTT.

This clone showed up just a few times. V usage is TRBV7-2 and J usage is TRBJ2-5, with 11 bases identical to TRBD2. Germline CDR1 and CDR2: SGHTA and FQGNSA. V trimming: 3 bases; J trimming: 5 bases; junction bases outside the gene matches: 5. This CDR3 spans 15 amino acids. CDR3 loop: CASSFTSGSRETQYF. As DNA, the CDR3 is TGTGCCAGCAGCTTTACTAGCGGGAGTAGGGAGACCCAGTACTTC. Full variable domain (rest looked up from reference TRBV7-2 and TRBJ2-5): GAGVSQSPSNKVTEKGKDVELRCDPISGHTALYWYRQSLGQGLEFLIYFQGNSAPDKSGLPSDRFSAERTGGSVSTLTIQRTQQEDSAVYLCASSFTSGSRETQYFGPGTRLLVL.

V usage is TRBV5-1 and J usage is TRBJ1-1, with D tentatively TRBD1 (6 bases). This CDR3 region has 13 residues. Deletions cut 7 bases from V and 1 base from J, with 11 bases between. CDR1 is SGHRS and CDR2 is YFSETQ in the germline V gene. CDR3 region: CASQQGPNTEAFF. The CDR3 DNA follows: TGCGCCAGCCAACAGGGACCGAACACTGAAGCTTTCTTT.

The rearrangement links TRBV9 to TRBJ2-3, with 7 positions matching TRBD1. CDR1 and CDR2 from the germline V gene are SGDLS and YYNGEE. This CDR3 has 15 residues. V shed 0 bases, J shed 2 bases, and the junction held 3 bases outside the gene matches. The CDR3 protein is CASSVAGTDTDTQYF. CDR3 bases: TGTGCCAGCAGCGTAGCCGGGACAGACACAGATACGCAGTATTTT.

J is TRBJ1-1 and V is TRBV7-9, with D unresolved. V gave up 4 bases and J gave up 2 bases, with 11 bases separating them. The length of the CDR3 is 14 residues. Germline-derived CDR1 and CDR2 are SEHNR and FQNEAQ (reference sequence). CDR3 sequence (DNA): TGTGCCAGCAGCTCCTTGGACGGAAACACTGAAGCTTTCTTT. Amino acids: CASSSLDGNTEAFF. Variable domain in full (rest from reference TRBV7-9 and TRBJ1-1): DTGVSQNPRHKITKRGQNVTFRCDPISEHNRLYWYRQTLGQGPEFLTYFQNEAQLEKSRLLSDRFSAERPKGSFSTLEIQRTEQGDSAMYLCASSSLDGNTEAFFGQGTRLTVV.

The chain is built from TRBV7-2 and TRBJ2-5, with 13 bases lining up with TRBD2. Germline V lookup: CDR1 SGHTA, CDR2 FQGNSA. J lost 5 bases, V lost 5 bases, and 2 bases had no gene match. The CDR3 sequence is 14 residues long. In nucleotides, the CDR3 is TGTGCCAGCAGCGGACTAGCGGGGGTGGAGACCCAGTACTTC. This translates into CASSGLAGVETQYF.

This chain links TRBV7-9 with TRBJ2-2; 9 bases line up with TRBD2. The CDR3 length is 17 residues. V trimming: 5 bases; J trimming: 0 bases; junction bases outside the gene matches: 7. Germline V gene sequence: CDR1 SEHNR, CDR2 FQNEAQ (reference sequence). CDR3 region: CASSGGASGANTGELFF. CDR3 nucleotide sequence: TGTGCCAGCAGCGGTGGAGCTAGCGGGGCGAACACCGGGGAGCTGTTTTTT.

The CDR3 bases are TGTGCCAGCAGCCTCGGAGGACTGACAGCGGGGGGGCTTTATACGCAGTATTTT. It yields the protein CASSLGGLTAGGLYTQYF. This chain connects TRBV7-2 to TRBJ2-3, with 10 bases matching TRBD2. With 5 bases clipped from V and 7 bases from J, the junction kept 18 bases outside the gene matches. CDR1 SGHTA and CDR2 FQGNSA come from the germline V gene. The CDR3 is 18 residues long. The full variable domain, completed using reference TRBV7-2 and TRBJ2-3, is GAGVSQSPSNKVTEKGKDVELRCDPISGHTALYWYRQSLGQGLEFLIYFQGNSAPDKSGLPSDRFSAERTGGSVSTLTIQRTQQEDSAVYLCASSLGGLTAGGLYTQYFGPGTRLTVL.

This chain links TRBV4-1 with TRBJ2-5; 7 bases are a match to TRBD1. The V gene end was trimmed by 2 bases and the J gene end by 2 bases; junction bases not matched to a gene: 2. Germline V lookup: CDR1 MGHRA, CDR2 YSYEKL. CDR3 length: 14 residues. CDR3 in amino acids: CASSQTGQQETQYF. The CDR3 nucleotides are TGCGCCAGCAGCCAAACGGGACAGCAAGAGACCCAGTACTTC.

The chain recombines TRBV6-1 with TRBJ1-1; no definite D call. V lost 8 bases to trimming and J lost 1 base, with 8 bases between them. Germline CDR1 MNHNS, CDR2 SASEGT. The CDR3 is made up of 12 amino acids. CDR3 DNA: TGTGCCAGCGTTCGGTGGAACACTGAAGCTTTCTTT. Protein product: CASVRWNTEAFF.

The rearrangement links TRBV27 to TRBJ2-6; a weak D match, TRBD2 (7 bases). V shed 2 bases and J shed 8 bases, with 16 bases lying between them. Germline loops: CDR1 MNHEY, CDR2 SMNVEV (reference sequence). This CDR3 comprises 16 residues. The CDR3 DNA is TGTGCCAGCAGTTTACGGCGGGGGCCCGCATCCAACGTCCTGACTTTC. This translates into CASSLRRGPASNVLTF.

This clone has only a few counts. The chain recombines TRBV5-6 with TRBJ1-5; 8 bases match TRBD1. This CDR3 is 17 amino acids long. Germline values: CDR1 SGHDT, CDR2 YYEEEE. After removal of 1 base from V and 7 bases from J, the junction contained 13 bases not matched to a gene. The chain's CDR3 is CASSLWGAQGARQPQHF. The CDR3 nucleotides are TGTGCCAGCAGCTTGTGGGGGGCCCAGGGGGCTCGGCAGCCCCAGCATTTT.

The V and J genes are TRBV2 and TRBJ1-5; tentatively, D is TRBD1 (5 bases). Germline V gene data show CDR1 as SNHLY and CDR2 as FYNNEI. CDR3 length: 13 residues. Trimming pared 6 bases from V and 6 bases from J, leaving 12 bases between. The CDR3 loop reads CASRGGGVQPQHF. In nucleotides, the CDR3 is TGTGCCAGCAGGGGTGGGGGGGTTCAGCCCCAGCATTTT.

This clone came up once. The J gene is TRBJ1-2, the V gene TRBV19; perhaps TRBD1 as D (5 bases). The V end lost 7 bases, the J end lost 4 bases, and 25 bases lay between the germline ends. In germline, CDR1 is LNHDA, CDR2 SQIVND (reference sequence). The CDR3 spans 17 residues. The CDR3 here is CASKGGGLGGASYGYTF. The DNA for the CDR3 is TGTGCCAGTAAAGGCGGAGGGCTCGGCGGGGCTAGCTATGGCTACACCTTC.

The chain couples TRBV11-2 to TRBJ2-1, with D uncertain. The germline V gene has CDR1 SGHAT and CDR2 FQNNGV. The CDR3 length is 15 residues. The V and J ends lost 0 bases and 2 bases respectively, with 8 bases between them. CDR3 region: CASSLEAGAYNEQFF. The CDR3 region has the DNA TGTGCCAGCAGCTTAGAAGCAGGCGCCTACAATGAGCAGTTCTTC. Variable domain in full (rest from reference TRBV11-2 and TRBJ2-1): EAGVAQSPRYKIIEKRQSVAFWCNPISGHATLYWYQQILGQGPKLLIQFQNNGVVDDSQLPKDRFSAERLKGVDSTLKIQPAKLEDSAVYLCASSLEAGAYNEQFFGPGTRLTVL.

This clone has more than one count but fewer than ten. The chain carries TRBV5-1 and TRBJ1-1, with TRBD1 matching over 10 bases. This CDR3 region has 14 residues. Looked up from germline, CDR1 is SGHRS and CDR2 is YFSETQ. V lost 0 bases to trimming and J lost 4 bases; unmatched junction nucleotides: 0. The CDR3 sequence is CASSLGTGGTEAFF. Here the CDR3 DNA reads TGCGCCAGCAGCTTGGGGACAGGGGGCACTGAAGCTTTCTTT.

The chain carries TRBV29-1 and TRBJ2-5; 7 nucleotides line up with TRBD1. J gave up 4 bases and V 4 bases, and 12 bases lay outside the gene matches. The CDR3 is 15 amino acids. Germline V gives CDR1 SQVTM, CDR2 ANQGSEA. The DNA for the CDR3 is TGCAGCGTTGGACTGATACAGGGGAGCCCAGAGACCCAGTACTTC. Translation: CSVGLIQGSPETQYF. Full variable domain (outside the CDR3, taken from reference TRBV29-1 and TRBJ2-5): SAVISQKPSRDICQRGTSLTIQCQVDSQVTMMFWYRQQPGQSLTLIATANQGSEATYESGFVIDKFPISRPNLTFSTLTVSNMSPEDSSIYLCSVGLIQGSPETQYFGPGTRLLVL.